The present entry profiles one TCR beta chain with its context. The antigen this receptor binds is unknown. At one end the junction does not follow the germline gene, possibly because of a read error. Other DNA sequences in the same sample also yield this CDR3. This sample is part of a study of control samples from healthy donors and cancer patients (TCRdb year 2020). CDR1 and CDR2 are drawn from the germline V gene: LGHNA, YNFKEQ. The CDR3, from cysteine to phenylalanine, totals 19 residues. The read is trimmed to its CDR3 DNA, 57 bases read in frame from base 1. Libraries were constructed by the immunoSEQ multiplex PCR assay. TCRdb took over this immuneACCESS table, retaining in-frame rearrangements with V and J assigned. Such tables are incomplete; in checked studies, under half of the missing clones stem from an unresolved V gene, and the remainder is unexplained. For this sample the table gives 75,000 to 100,000 clones, of which about nine tenths were detected only once. The top ten clones comprise about 2.9% of the sample.

This clonotype was sampled from a human donor in good health. The donor label of this sample is uncertain. Sequencing was performed on blood. The chain couples TRBV4-2 to TRBJ1-4, and possibly TRBD1, on 6 matching bases. CDR3 sequence: CASSQDSRGELATNEKLFF. In nucleotide form, the sequence is TGTGCCAGCAGTCAAGATTCTAGGGGGGAACTAGCAACTAATGAAAAACTGTTTTTT.